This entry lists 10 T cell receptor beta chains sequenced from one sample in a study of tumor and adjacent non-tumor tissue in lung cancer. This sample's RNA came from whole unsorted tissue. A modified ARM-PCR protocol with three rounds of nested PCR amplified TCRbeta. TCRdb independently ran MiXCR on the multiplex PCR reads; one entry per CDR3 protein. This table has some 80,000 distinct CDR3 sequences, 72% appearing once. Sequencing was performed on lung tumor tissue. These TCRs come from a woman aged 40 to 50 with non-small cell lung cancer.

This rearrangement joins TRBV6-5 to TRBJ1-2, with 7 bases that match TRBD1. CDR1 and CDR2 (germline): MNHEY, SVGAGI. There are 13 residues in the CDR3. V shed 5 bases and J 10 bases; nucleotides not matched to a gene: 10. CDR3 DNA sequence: TGTGCCAGCAGTGAGGGGGCGCGGTCTGACTACACCTTC. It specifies CASSEGARSDYTF.

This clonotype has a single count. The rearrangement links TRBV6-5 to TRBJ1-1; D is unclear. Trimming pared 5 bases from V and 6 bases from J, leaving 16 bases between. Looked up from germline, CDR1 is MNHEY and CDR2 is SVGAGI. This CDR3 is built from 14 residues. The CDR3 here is CASSHRKISAEAFF. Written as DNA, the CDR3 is TGTGCCAGCAGTCACCGAAAGATTTCGGCTGAAGCTTTCTTT.

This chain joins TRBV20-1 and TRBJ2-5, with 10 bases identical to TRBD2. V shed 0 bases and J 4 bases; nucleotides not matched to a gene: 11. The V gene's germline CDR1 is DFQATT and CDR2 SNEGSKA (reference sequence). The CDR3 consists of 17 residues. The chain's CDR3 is CSARDQAKRGGLETQYF. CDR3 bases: TGCAGTGCTAGAGATCAAGCGAAGCGGGGGGGCTTAGAGACCCAGTACTTC.

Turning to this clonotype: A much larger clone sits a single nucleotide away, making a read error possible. The CDR3 DNA is TGCGCCAGCAGTGTCGGGGAAGATACGCAGTATTTT. Protein product: CASSVGEDTQYF. The gene calls are TRBV10-2 and TRBJ2-3, with D maybe TRBD2 (5 bases). The CDR3 runs to 12 residues. Germline CDR1 and CDR2: WSHSY and SAAADI. The ends were cut back, 4 bases at V and 5 bases at J, with 7 bases in the middle.

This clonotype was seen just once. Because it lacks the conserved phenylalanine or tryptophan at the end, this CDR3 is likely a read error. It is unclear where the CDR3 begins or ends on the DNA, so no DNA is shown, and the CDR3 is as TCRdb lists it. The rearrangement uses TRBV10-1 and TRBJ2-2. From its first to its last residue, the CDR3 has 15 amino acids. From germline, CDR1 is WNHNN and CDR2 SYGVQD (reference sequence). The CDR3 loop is CASSEHQTDTGELLL.

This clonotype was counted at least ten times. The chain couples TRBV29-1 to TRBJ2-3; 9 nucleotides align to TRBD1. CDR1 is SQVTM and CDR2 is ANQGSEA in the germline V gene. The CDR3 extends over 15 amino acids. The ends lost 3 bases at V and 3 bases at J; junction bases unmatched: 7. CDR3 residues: CSVEGQGKGTDTQYF. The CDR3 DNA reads TGCAGCGTTGAGGGACAGGGCAAGGGGACAGATACGCAGTATTTT.

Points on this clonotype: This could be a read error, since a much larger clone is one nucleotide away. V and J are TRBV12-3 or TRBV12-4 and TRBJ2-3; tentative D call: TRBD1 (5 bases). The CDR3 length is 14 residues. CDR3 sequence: CVSRFRVNTDTQYF. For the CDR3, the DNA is TGTGTCAGCAGATTCAGGGTAAATACAGATACGCAGTATTTT.

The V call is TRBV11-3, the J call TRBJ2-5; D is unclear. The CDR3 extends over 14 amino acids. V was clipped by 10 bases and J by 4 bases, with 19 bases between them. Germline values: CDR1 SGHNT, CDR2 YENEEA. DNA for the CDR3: TGTGCCATCCCCGAAGGTGGGGTCGTAGAGACCCAGTACTTC. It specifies CAIPEGGVVETQYF.

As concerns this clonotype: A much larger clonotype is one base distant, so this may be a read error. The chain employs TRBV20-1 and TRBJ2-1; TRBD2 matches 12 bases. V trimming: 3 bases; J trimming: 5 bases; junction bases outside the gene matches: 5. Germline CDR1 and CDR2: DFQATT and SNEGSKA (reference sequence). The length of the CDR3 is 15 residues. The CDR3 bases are TGCAGTGCTAGCGGACTAGCGGGATTGGACAATGAGCAGTTCTTC. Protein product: CSASGLAGLDNEQFF.

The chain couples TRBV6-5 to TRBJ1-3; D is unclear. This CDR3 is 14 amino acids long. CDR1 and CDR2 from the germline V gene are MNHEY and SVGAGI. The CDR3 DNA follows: TGTACTAGTAGTTCCCGGGTCTCTGGAAACACCATATATTTT. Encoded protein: CTSSSRVSGNTIYF.